These T cell receptor beta chains were read from a single sample in a study of cytomegalovirus exposure and HLA in healthy donors. Clones were read by immunoSEQ multiplex PCR, and TCRdb kept only the in-frame ones, dropping some. The data hold around 50,000 clones, with approximately 84% observed a single time. Sequencing used PBMCs. The source is a man aged 45 to 65 in good health and CMV-seronegative. CDR3s include the opening cysteine and the closing phenylalanine or tryptophan. The D gene is left open where the match is weak. Not all rows give a size; the values are once, few, many and, for expanded clones, a class.

clone_size	d_call	v_call	j_call	cdr3_aa	cdr3_nt
NA	NA	TRBV6-1	TRBJ1-1	CASSEPGRANTEAFF	TGTGCCAGCAGCGAGCCAGGGCGAGCGAACACTGAAGCTTTCTTT
NA	TRBD1	TRBV7-2	TRBJ1-1	CASNEQGAYTEAFF	TGTGCCAGCAACGAACAGGGGGCCTACACTGAAGCTTTCTTT
NA	TRBD2	TRBV9	TRBJ2-3	CASSVEGTSGTDTQYF	TGTGCCAGCAGCGTAGAGGGTACTAGCGGCACAGATACGCAGTATTTT
NA	TRBD1	TRBV6-5	TRBJ2-7	CASRGDRAYEQYF	TGTGCCAGCAGAGGGGACAGAGCCTACGAGCAGTACTTC
NA	NA	TRBV6-1	TRBJ1-1	CASSPGGNTEAFF	TGTGCCAGCAGCCCGGGGGGTAACACTGAAGCTTTCTTT
NA	TRBD1	TRBV19	TRBJ1-1	CASRRQGGTEAFF	TGTGCCAGTAGAAGACAGGGTGGGACTGAAGCTTTCTTT
NA	TRBD2	TRBV19	TRBJ2-1	CASSIVRGGLTEQFF	TGTGCCAGTAGTATAGTGCGGGGGGGCCTCACTGAGCAGTTCTTC
NA	TRBD1	TRBV18	TRBJ1-4	CASSRDRAFEKLFF	TGTGCCAGCTCACGGGACAGGGCTTTTGAAAAACTGTTTTTT
NA	TRBD1	TRBV7-8	TRBJ1-5	CASSSGTGVNQPQHF	TGTGCCAGCAGCTCCGGGACAGGCGTTAATCAGCCCCAGCATTTT
NA	NA	TRBV9	TRBJ2-7	CASSVDSLGRSYEQYF	TGTGCCAGCAGCGTGGATTCTTTGGGCAGATCCTACGAGCAGTACTTC
once	TRBD1	TRBV6-5	TRBJ2-7	CASSYTGQVMNEQYF	TGTGCCAGCAGTTACACGGGACAGGTGATGAACGAGCAGTACTTC
NA	TRBD2	TRBV9	TRBJ2-1	CASSPTSGGPYNEQFF	TGTGCCAGCAGCCCTACTAGCGGGGGACCTTACAATGAGCAGTTCTTC
NA	TRBD2	TRBV27	TRBJ2-7	CASSLSSTSVAYEQYF	TGTGCCAGCAGTTTATCATCGACTAGCGTGGCCTACGAGCAGTACTTC
NA	TRBD1	TRBV5-1	TRBJ2-5	CASSLGGQGQETQYF	TGCGCCAGCAGCTTGGGGGGACAGGGTCAAGAGACCCAGTACTTC
NA	TRBD1	TRBV18	TRBJ2-2	CASSPLGQGSTGELFF	TGTGCCAGCTCACCACTAGGACAGGGCTCAACCGGGGAGCTGTTTTTT
NA	NA	TRBV19	TRBJ1-6	CASSTPSGGLNSPLHF	TGTGCCAGTAGTACGCCCAGCGGGGGCTTGAATTCACCCCTCCACTTT
NA	NA	TRBV5-1	TRBJ1-1	CASSSTGKGPPEAFF	TGCGCCAGCAGCTCAACTGGAAAGGGGCCCCCTGAAGCTTTCTTT
NA	TRBD1	TRBV19	TRBJ1-2	CASSLSNRGLDYGYTF	TGTGCCAGTAGTCTATCAAACAGGGGATTGGACTATGGCTACACCTTC
NA	TRBD1	TRBV27	TRBJ2-2	CASGDRVDTGELFF	TGTGCCAGCGGGGACAGGGTCGACACCGGGGAGCTGTTTTTT